This T cell receptor (beta chain) was obtained from a study of shared clonotypes between healthy human individuals (dated by TCRdb to 2018 to 2021). In the study overall: A few men and a couple of women, aged 18 to 49 years, made up the cohort. For each donor, CD4 naive and CD4 memory were each run on three plates, CD8 naive on two plates, and CD8 memory on one plate. To estimate repertoire size and how much clonotypes are shared between individuals, the study performed deep sequencing of blood TCR repertoires from roughly five healthy adults. Leukapheresis yielded between about 0.94 and 9 billion PBMCs per donor. To increase sequencing depth and limit assay-specific biases, TCR repertoire library preparation and sequencing were carried out by different laboratories using diverse techniques.

The study at large found these results: Only blood was sampled, and tissue TCR repertoires likely differ from those in blood. Estimated clonotype richness was generally larger for naive than for memory subsets. Sharing across a few donors was observed for about 4.8% of naive CD4, 3% to 3.5% of naive CD8, roughly 2.3% of memory CD4, and 0.4% of memory CD8 clonotypes. Pairwise subsampling led to the expectation that sequencing depth would affect the degree of clonotype sharing among donors. Because the study included only a small number of donors, the genetic and exposure-history diversity represented was limited. Compared with non-shared clonotypes, the clonotypes found in all four sorted-subset donors had higher generation probabilities. Even with the large sequencing depth, rarefaction of the sorted-subset datasets indicated that sequencing was incomplete.

CD8 naive samples consisted of CD45RO-negative cells that were positively selected for CCR7, yielding a CD45RA+CCR7+ population without TemRA cells. Donors were healthy HIV-negative adults with no recently reported acute infections or vaccinations. Every donor was a Caucasian adult residing in Nashville, Tennessee, USA. After blood collection by leukapheresis, PBMCs were isolated using Ficoll-Histopaque density gradient centrifugation and then cryopreserved in the vapor phase of liquid nitrogen. Analytical flow cytometry was used to check the purity and quantity of every magnetically sorted T cell population. Each sorted fraction had its genomic DNA isolated and then quantified by UV absorbance on a Nanodrop 2000c. Using the deep immunoSEQ assay, TCR CDR3 regions were amplified from genomic DNA by multiplex PCR. Extracted genomic DNA from each cell subset was distributed evenly across all wells of several immunoSEQ 96-well plates, and each plate was treated as a replicate. For sorted subsets, approximately 200 ng of genomic DNA, equivalent to some 33,000 T cell genomes, went into each replicate PCR. Purified libraries were quantified with a Qubit 3.0 fluorometer, sized on a Bioanalyzer 2100, and re-quantified with the KAPA Library Quantification kit. Every immunoSEQ 96-well plate was sequenced on a dedicated single-read 150-cycle Illumina NextSeq 550 flow cell. Under the source paper's analysis protocol: Because only junctional sequences without quality scores were contained in the immunoSEQ output, filtering matching that applied to full-length reads could not be performed. To assign V/J genes and CDR3, sequences were annotated against IMGT germline references using PyIR, a Python wrapper for IgBLAST v1.9. Reads were removed for weak V/J assignments (E-value above 1e-6), missing CDR3, stop codons, out-of-frame junctions, or ambiguous translated residues. V3J clonotypes were defined by identical inferred V gene, J gene, and CDR3 amino acid sequence. To compute the percentage overlap between repertoires, the number of shared unique clonotypes was divided by the size of the smaller repertoire. RTK rarefaction, the Chao1 estimator, and Recon v2.1 estimates of unobserved clonotypes were used to assess repertoire richness. Generation probabilities for all TCRbeta clonotypes obtained by the gDNA method from a handful of donors were computed using OLGA. Sourced from immuneACCESS, this table was stored by TCRdb with only in-frame sequences that have V and J called. A share of the clones is absent; for the studies checked, an unresolved V gene accounts for under half, and the remainder has no known explanation. That table is the source of V, J and clone size, and D and trimming were worked out from the DNA. The sample table shows about 2.1 million clones, and around 93% are seen once. In total, the top ten clones hold about 1.7% of the sample.

To note about this clone: The clone's antigen remains unknown. Base qualities are not recorded, but no much larger clone differs from it by a single base.

The CDR3 goes from the cysteine to the phenylalanine over 14 residues. Kept here is only the CDR3 DNA, which spans 42 bases and is read in frame from base 1. V is pruned by 2 bases and J by 5 bases, leaving 3 bases of the junction without a gene match. CDR1 MDHEN and CDR2 SYDVKM are derived from the germline V gene. This TCR came from a man aged 18 to 30 in good health. Some clones in this sample may be carry-over from other donors' samples. The sequence links TRBV28 to TRBJ2-1, and 7 junction bases match TRBD1. Material: naive CD8+ T cells from PBMCs. The cell subset or site label, as the study defines it: CD45RA+CCR7+. The CDR3 protein: CASSLGQDHNEQFF. The DNA reads as follows: TGTGCCAGCAGTTTAGGACAGGACCACAATGAGCAGTTCTTC.